This TCR beta chain came from a study of blood T cells in healthy people across ages. This clonotype was detected ten times or more. The antigen remains unidentified. The ends were cut back, 4 bases at V and 7 bases at J, with 24 bases in the middle. The CDR3 length is 18 residues. CDR1 and CDR2 (germline): KGHDR, SFDVKD. Sample-barcoded 5' priming and a J-beta primer mix drove a second PCR of roughly 6 to 12 cycles. Each cDNA molecule, via a template-switch adaptor with 12 random nucleotides, was tagged. TCRdb fed the 5' RACE reads into MiXCR, producing one record per CDR3 protein. The repertoire consists of approximately 800,000 distinct CDR3 sequences, with about 45% occurring once and the leading ten covering 15% to 20%. General observations from the study: Strong correlation was found linking TCR beta diversity to naive T cell percentage. Total diversity from one million sequenced T cells was likely underestimated.

The sample was blood. This TCR came from a man older than 75 in good health. The chain employs TRBV24-1 and TRBJ2-2; possibly TRBD2 for D (5 bases). The CDR3 nucleotides read TGTGCCACCAGTGACCTGCCGCTCCGGGATATGGTCGACGGGGAGCTGTTTTTT. Translation: CATSDLPLRDMVDGELFF.